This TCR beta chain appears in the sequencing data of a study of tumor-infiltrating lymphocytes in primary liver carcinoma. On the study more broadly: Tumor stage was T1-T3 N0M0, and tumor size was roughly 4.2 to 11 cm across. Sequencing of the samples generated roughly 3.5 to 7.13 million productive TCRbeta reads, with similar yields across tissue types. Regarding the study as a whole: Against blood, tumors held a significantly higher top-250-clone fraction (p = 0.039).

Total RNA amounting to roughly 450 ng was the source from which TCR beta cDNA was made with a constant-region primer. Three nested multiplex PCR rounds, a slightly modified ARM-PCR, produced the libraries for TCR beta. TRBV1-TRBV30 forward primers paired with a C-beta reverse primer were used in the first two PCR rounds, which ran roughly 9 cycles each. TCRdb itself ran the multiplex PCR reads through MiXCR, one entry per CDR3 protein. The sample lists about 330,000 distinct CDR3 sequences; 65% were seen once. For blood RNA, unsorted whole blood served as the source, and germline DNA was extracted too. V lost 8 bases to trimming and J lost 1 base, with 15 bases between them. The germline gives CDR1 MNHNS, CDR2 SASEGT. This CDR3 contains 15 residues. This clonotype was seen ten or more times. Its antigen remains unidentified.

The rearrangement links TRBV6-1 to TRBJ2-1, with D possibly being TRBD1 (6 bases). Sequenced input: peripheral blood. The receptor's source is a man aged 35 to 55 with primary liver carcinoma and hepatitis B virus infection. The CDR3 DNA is TGTGCCAGCCGACCCTTAGGACAGTCCTACAATGAGCAGTTCTTC. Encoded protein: CASRPLGQSYNEQFF.